The 10 T cell receptor beta chains given below trace back to one sample, sequenced in a study of T cell repertoires in cytomegalovirus infection. A single record per CDR3 protein comes from TCRdb applying MiXCR to the reads. Seen here are about 310,000 distinct CDR3 sequences, roughly 9.3% observed once, and the top ten hold over 2.5%. Sequencing input: PBMCs. The source is a human donor in good health (CMV status not recorded). Some clones in this sample may be carry-over from other donors' samples.

This clonotype was counted between two and nine times. J is TRBJ1-1 and V is TRBV28, with D unresolved. Germline CDR1 reads MDHEN; CDR2 reads SYDVKM. Trimming took off 6 bases at V and 2 bases at J, with 7 bases between the two ends. The length of the CDR3 is 12 residues. This CDR3 reads CASRYRNTEAFF. CDR3 nucleotides: TGTGCCAGCAGATATCGTAACACTGAAGCTTTCTTT.

This clonotype has ten or more counts. V usage is TRBV20-1 and J usage is TRBJ1-1, with D uncertain. The CDR3 extends over 13 amino acids. Germline lookup yields CDR1 DFQATT and CDR2 SNEGSKA (reference sequence). Trimming took 6 bases from V and 0 from J, leaving 11 bases between them. Here the CDR3 DNA reads TGCAGTGCCGCCGACCCCGTGAACACTGAAGCTTTCTTT. Translation: CSAADPVNTEAFF.

There are many counts of this clonotype. The rearrangement joins TRBV29-1 to TRBJ1-5; D call uncertain. CDR1 and CDR2 (germline): SQVTM, ANQGSEA. CDR3 size: 12 residues. V was shortened by 4 bases and J by 0 bases, with 4 bases between the two germline ends. The CDR3 spells CSVGGSNQPQHF. Written as DNA, the CDR3 is TGCAGCGTTGGGGGTAGCAATCAGCCCCAGCATTTT.

The table lists this clonotype with many counts. J is TRBJ1-2 and V is TRBV20-1, with D possibly matching TRBD1 (5 bases). This CDR3 contains 15 residues. The germline V and J ends were trimmed by 0 bases and 8 bases, with 19 bases remaining between them. Germline-derived CDR1 and CDR2 are DFQATT and SNEGSKA (reference sequence). The CDR3 loop reads CSARDLGGGMQGYTF. For the CDR3, the DNA is TGCAGTGCTAGAGATCTGGGGGGGGGGATGCAGGGCTACACCTTC.

In this sample, this clonotype turned up a few times. The chain employs TRBV7-9 and TRBJ1-1; maybe TRBD1 (6 bases). The CDR3 has 15 amino acids. Deletions cut 5 bases from V and 1 base from J, with 14 bases between. Germline assignment: CDR1 SEHNR and CDR2 FQNEAQ (reference sequence). The CDR3 region has the DNA TGTGCCAGCAGCCCTTCGGGGGCCCGGAACACTGAAGCTTTCTTT. It specifies CASSPSGARNTEAFF.

This clonotype has at least ten counts. This sequence joins TRBV20-1 and TRBJ2-5, with D uncertain. The V end was cut by 0 bases, the J end by 1 base, with 6 bases between. The CDR3 covers 13 residues. Per the germline V gene, CDR1 is DFQATT and CDR2 is SNEGSKA (reference sequence). CDR3 sequence reads: CSARELFQETQYF. For the CDR3, the DNA is TGCAGTGCTAGAGAGCTATTCCAAGAGACCCAGTACTTC.

This clonotype was detected many times. This chain uses TRBV12-3 or TRBV12-4 with TRBJ2-5; D is undetermined. CDR3 length: 12 residues. Trimming left V 2 bases short and J 5 bases short, with 6 bases between. The CDR3 sequence: CASSLSPETQYF. CDR3 bases: TGTGCCAGCAGTTTAAGTCCCGAGACCCAGTACTTC.

This chain uses TRBV24-1 with TRBJ2-5; possible D gene TRBD1, 5 bases. This CDR3 spans 13 amino acids. Germline-derived CDR1 and CDR2 are KGHDR and SFDVKD. Trimming removed 5 bases at V and 2 bases at J, with 8 bases between. CDR3 sequence: CATSGQKQETQYF. CDR3 nucleotide sequence: TGTGCCACCAGTGGACAGAAACAAGAGACCCAGTACTTC.

This clonotype was seen repeatedly, ten times or more. The V and J genes are TRBV20-1 and TRBJ1-2; unclear D gene. Germline CDR1 is DFQATT and CDR2 is SNEGSKA (reference sequence). V lost 6 bases and J lost 5, with 7 bases in between. The CDR3 totals 10 residues. This CDR3 reads CSARTYGYTF. The CDR3 bases are TGCAGTGCCAGGACGTATGGCTACACCTTC.

This clonotype was recorded at least ten times. The V call is TRBV5-1, the J call TRBJ2-1, with 7 bases matching TRBD1. J gave up 8 bases and V 0 bases, and 5 bases lay outside the gene matches. The germline V gene encodes CDR1 SGHRS and CDR2 YFSETQ. CDR3 length: 14 amino acids. CDR3 coding DNA: TGCGCCAGCAGCTTGGACAGGGGTAGCGATGAGCAGTTCTTC. Translating gives CASSLDRGSDEQFF.